This TCR beta chain was observed in a study of shared clonotypes between healthy human individuals. This table comes from immunoSEQ multiplex PCR, and its TCRdb copy is limited to in-frame clones, with some not included. The repertoire has more than 2 million clones, almost 96% of them found once; the top ten carry 0.13%. V was shortened by 3 bases and J by 0 bases, with 11 bases between the two germline ends. Germline-derived CDR1 and CDR2 are KGHSH and LQKENI. This CDR3 contains 15 residues. Material: naive CD4+ T cells sorted from blood. Subset specified: CD45RA+ positively selected. The sequence was obtained from a man between 18 and 29 years old in good health. The chain recombines TRBV18 with TRBJ2-5; D is ambiguous. DNA for the CDR3: TGTGCCAGCTCACCCCCAGCCAGGTACCAAGAGACCCAGTACTTC. As protein: CASSPPARYQETQYF. The variable domain in full, completed from reference TRBV18 and TRBJ2-5, reads NAGVMQNPRHLVRRRGQEARLRCSPMKGHSHVYWYRQLPEEGLKFMVYLQKENIIDESGMPKERFSAEFPKEGPSILRIQQVVRGDSAAYFCASSPPARYQETQYFGPGTRLLVL.